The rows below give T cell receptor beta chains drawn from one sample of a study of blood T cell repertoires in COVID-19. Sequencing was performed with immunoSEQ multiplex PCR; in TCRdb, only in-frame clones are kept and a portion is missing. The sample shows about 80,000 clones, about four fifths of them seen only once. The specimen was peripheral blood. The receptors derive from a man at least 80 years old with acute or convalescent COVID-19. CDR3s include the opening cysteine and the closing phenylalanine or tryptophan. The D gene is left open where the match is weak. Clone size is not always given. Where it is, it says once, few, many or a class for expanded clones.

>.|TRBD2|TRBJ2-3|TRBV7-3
CASSLGTSFTADTQYF
TGTGCCAGCAGCTTAGGGACTAGTTTTACCGCAGATACGCAGTATTTT
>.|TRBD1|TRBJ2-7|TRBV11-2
CASSLNRDSYEQYF
TGTGCCAGCAGCTTAAACCGGGACAGTTACGAGCAGTACTTC
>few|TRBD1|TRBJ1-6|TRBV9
CASSETGNNSPLHF
TGTGCCAGCAGCGAGACAGGGAATAATTCACCCCTCCACTTT
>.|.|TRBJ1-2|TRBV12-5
CASGRRVGEGANYGYTF
TGTGCTAGTGGTCGTAGGGTAGGGGAAGGGGCTAACTATGGCTACACCTTC
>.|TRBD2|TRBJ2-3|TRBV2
CASSEWLAGSTDTQYF
TGTGCCAGCAGTGAGTGGCTAGCGGGGAGCACAGATACGCAGTATTTT
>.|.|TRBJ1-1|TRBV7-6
CASTNMNTEAFF
TGTGCCAGCACCAACATGAACACTGAAGCTTTCTTT
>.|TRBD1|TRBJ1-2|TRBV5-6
CASSPDRALYGYTF
TGTGCCAGCAGCCCTGACAGGGCCCTCTATGGCTACACCTTC
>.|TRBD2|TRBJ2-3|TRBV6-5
CASSPGGSSTDTQYF
TGTGCCAGCTCTCCCGGGGGGTCTAGCACAGATACGCAGTATTTT
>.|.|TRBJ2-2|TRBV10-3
CAISGLQGNAGELFF
TGTGCCATCAGTGGACTACAGGGTAACGCCGGGGAGCTGTTTTTT
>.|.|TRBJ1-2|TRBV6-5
CASSYETGSNYGYTF
TGTGCCAGCAGTTACGAAACAGGAAGTAACTATGGCTACACCTTC
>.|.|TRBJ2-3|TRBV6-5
CASTPQEGAADTQYF
TGTGCCAGCACCCCTCAGGAAGGCGCCGCAGATACGCAGTATTTT
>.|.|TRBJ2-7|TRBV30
CALYGPLTYEQYF
TGTGCCTTATATGGCCCCCTCACCTACGAGCAGTACTTC
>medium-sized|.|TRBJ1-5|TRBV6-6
CASSYGENQPQHF
TGTGCCAGCAGTTACGGGGAGAATCAGCCCCAGCATTTT
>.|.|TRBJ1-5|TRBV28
CANRRGPHQPQHF
TGTGCCAACAGAAGAGGTCCCCATCAGCCCCAGCATTTT
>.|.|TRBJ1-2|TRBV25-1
CASSASGYLYGYTF
TGTGCCAGCAGTGCGTCGGGGTATCTCTATGGCTACACCTTC
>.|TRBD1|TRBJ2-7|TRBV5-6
CASTTPGTGGSYEQYF
TGTGCCAGCACGACCCCCGGGACAGGGGGATCCTACGAGCAGTACTTC
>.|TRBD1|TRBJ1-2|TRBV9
CASSKQGYYGYTF
TGTGCCAGCAGCAAACAGGGGTACTATGGCTACACCTTC
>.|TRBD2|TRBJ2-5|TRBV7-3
CASSLTSGGQETQYF
TGTGCCAGCAGCTTGACTAGCGGGGGACAAGAGACCCAGTACTTC
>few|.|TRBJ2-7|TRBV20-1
CSASAPGLGGSYEQYF
TGCAGTGCTAGTGCCCCGGGACTCGGAGGGTCCTACGAGCAGTACTTC
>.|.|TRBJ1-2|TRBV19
CASSIHPSYEYGYTF
TGTGCCAGTAGTATACATCCTTCCTATGAGTATGGCTACACCTTC
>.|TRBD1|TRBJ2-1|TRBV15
CATSIPDRVDNEQFF
TGTGCCACCAGCATCCCGGACAGGGTGGACAATGAGCAGTTCTTC
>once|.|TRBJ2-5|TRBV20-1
CSQGSGETQYF
TGCAGTCAGGGATCTGGGGAGACCCAGTACTTC
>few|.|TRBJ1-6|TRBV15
CATSRDQAGEGSPLHF
TGTGCCACCAGCAGAGATCAGGCAGGGGAGGGTTCACCCCTCCACTTT
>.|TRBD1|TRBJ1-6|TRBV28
CASSSGQGRTPLHF
TGTGCCAGCAGTTCCGGACAGGGAAGAACACCCCTCCACTTT
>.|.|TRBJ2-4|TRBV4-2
CASSQDYGNKNIQYF
TGTGCCAGCAGCCAAGACTACGGGAACAAAAACATTCAGTACTTC
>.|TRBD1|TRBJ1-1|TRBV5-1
CASSLLPTGGTEAFF
TGCGCCAGCAGCTTATTACCCACAGGGGGCACTGAAGCTTTCTTT
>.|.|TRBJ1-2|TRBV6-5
CASSPGYGYTF
TGTGCCAGCAGTCCAGGGTATGGCTACACCTTC
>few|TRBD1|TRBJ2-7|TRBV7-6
CASSSGTGLSSYEQYF
TGTGCCAGCAGCTCCGGGACAGGCCTTAGCTCCTACGAGCAGTACTTC
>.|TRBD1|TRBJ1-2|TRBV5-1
CASSLSTGIYGYTF
TGCGCCAGCAGTTTATCGACAGGGATCTATGGCTACACCTTC
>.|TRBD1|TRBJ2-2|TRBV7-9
CASSINRDRATGELFF
TGTGCCAGCAGCATCAACCGGGACAGGGCGACCGGGGAGCTGTTTTTT
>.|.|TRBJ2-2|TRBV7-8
CASSPTSTNTGELFF
TGTGCCAGCAGCCCAACTAGCACTAACACCGGGGAGCTGTTTTTT
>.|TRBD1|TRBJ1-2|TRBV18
CASSQDRDYGYTF
TGTGCCAGCTCCCAGGACAGGGACTATGGCTACACCTTC
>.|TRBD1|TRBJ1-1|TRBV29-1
CSILGQGRSTEAFF
TGCAGCATCCTAGGACAGGGAAGGAGCACTGAAGCTTTCTTT
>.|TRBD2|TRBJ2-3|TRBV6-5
CASSYGGGRNTDTQYF
TGTGCCAGCAGTTACGGCGGGGGTAGAAACACAGATACGCAGTATTTT
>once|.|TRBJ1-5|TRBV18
CASSPNSGPQGFQPQHF
TGTGCCAGCTCACCAAACTCGGGACCACAGGGATTTCAGCCCCAGCATTTT
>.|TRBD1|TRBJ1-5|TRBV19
CASSIIVGRQGEPQHF
TGTGCCAGTAGTATTATCGTCGGGCGGCAGGGGGAGCCCCAGCATTTT
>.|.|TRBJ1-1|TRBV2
CASSTDKNTEAFF
TGTGCCAGCAGTACTGACAAGAACACTGAAGCTTTCTTT
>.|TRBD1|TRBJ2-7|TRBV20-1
CSASWDSYEQYF
TGCAGTGCTAGTTGGGACAGCTACGAGCAGTACTTC
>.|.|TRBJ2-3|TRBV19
CASKGLHTDTQYF
TGTGCCAGTAAAGGACTCCACACAGATACGCAGTATTTT
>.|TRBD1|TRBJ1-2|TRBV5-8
CASSQRQGALGYTF
TGTGCCAGCAGCCAACGACAGGGGGCGTTGGGCTACACCTTC